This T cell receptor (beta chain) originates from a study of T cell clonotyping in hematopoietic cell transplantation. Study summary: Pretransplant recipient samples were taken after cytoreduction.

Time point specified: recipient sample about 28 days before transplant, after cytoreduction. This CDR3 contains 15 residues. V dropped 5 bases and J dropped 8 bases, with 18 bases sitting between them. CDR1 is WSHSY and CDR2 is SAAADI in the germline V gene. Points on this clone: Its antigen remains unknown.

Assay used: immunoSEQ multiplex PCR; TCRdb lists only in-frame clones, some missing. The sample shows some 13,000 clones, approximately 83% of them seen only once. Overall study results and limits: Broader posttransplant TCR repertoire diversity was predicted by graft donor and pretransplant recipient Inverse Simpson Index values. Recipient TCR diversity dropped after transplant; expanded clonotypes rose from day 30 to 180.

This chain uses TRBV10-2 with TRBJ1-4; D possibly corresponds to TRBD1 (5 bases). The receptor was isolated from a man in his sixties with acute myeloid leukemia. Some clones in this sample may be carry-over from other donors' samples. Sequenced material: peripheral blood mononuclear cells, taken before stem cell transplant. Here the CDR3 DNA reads TGCGCCAGCAGTCAGCCCCACGGGGGTTCCGAAAAACTGTTTTTT. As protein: CASSQPHGGSEKLFF.